These 19 T cell receptor beta chains share one sample of origin, sequenced in a study of T cell responses to AZD1222 COVID-19 vaccine. This table comes from immunoSEQ multiplex PCR, and its TCRdb copy is limited to in-frame clones, with some not included. The sample holds 100,000 to 140,000 clones; around 89% are singletons and the top ten take about 6.6%. The sample in question was peripheral blood, obtained on day 0 of AZD1222 vaccination. Source of these receptors: an adult in good health.

The chain links TRBV7-3 to TRBJ2-3; perhaps TRBD1 as D (5 bases). The V end lost 0 bases, the J end lost 4 bases, and 8 bases lay between the germline ends. CDR1 is SGHTA and CDR2 is FQGTGA in the germline V gene. This CDR3 region has 14 residues. CDR3 bases: TGTGCCAGCAGCTTAACTCCAGGGCCAGATACGCAGTATTTT. Protein: CASSLTPGPDTQYF.

The sample holds one count of this clone. The chain couples TRBV5-6 to TRBJ2-3; 9 nucleotides align to TRBD2. The CDR3 covers 18 residues. Germline trimming cut 4 bases from V and 1 base from J; bases unmatched to any gene: 13. The germline V gene encodes CDR1 SGHDT and CDR2 YYEEEE. CDR3 nucleotides: TGTGCCAGCAGCCAGCAGGGGGGGTTAGCGGGAGGCACAGATACGCAGTATTTT. It codes for CASSQQGGLAGGTDTQYF.

The chain carries TRBV5-4 and TRBJ1-6, with 8 bases lining up with TRBD1. J was trimmed by 8 bases and V by 5 bases; bases with no gene match: 6. The CDR3 is 14 amino acids. CDR1 SGHNT and CDR2 YYREEE come from the germline V gene (reference sequence). CDR3 sequence (DNA): TGTGCCAGCAGTCATAAGACAGGGGATTCACCCCTCCACTTT. This translates into CASSHKTGDSPLHF.

The chain links TRBV28 to TRBJ1-5, with D unresolved. CDR1 is MDHEN and CDR2 is SYDVKM in the germline V gene. The CDR3 is 16 residues long. V lost 7 bases to trimming and J lost 11 bases, with 27 bases between them. In DNA, the CDR3 is TGTGCCAGCACCTCTCCCCCGGGAGGTCGAGGTCATTCCCAGCATTTT. This codes for CASTSPPGGRGHSQHF.

The gene calls are TRBV6-2 or TRBV6-3 and TRBJ1-5, with D maybe TRBD1 (6 bases). The CDR3 totals 13 residues. The V end lost 4 bases, the J end lost 9 bases, and 13 bases lay between the germline ends. Germline V gene data show CDR1 as MNHEY and CDR2 as SVGEGT. The CDR3 region has the DNA TGTGCCAGCAGTTTGGAACAGGGAACGCCCCAGCATTTT. This gives the protein CASSLEQGTPQHF.

This clone was seen a few times. This same CDR3 is encoded by further DNA sequences in the sample. V gene TRBV7-3 combines with J gene TRBJ2-1; D perhaps matches TRBD1 (5 bases). This CDR3 has 15 amino acids. Germline loops: CDR1 SGHTA, CDR2 FQGTGA. The V end was cut by 5 bases, the J end by 4 bases, with 15 bases between. The CDR3 coding sequence is TGTGCCAGCAGCCCCGGACACAATTCTTACAATGAGCAGTTCTTC. Protein product: CASSPGHNSYNEQFF. Drawing the rest from reference TRBV7-3 and TRBJ2-1, the complete variable domain is GAGVSQTPSNKVTEKGKYVELRCDPISGHTALYWYRQSLGQGPEFLIYFQGTGAADDSGLPNDRFFAVRPEGSVSTLKIQRTERGDSAVYLCASSPGHNSYNEQFFGPGTRLTVL.

The J gene is TRBJ2-7, the V gene TRBV6-1, with D hard to call. CDR3 length: 13 residues. CDR1 MNHNS and CDR2 SASEGT come from the germline V gene. V dropped 3 bases and J dropped 2 bases, with 8 bases sitting between them. For the CDR3, the DNA is TGTGCCAGCAGTGATGTGGTAGCCTACGAGCAGTACTTC. It encodes CASSDVVAYEQYF.

The chain employs TRBV19 and TRBJ1-4; 7 nucleotides match TRBD1. CDR3 length equals 16 residues. Trimming at V came to 2 bases and at J to 7 bases, leaving 10 bases not matched to a gene. Per the germline V gene, CDR1 is LNHDA and CDR2 is SQIVND (reference sequence). The CDR3 DNA is TGTGCCAGTAGTATATCGGGACAGATTAGGGGTGAAAAACTGTTTTTT. Its protein product is CASSISGQIRGEKLFF.

The chain is built from TRBV28 and TRBJ1-1, with TRBD1 as a possible D gene (6 bases). The CDR3 length is 17 residues. Germline V gene data show CDR1 as MDHEN and CDR2 as SYDVKM. The V end lost 1 base, the J end lost 3 bases, and 18 bases lay between the germline ends. CDR3 protein: CASSLSGGAGRDTEAFF. DNA for the CDR3: TGTGCCAGCAGTTTATCGGGGGGGGCAGGTCGGGACACTGAAGCTTTCTTT.

The chain recombines TRBV11-2 with TRBJ2-3; D may correspond to TRBD1 or TRBD2 (6 bases each). V lost 3 bases to trimming and J lost 1 base, with 8 bases between them. Germline V gene sequence: CDR1 SGHAT, CDR2 FQNNGV. The CDR3 has 14 residues. The DNA of the CDR3 is TGTGCCAGCAGCTTTAGGGGGGGCACAGATACGCAGTATTTT. Translating gives CASSFRGGTDTQYF.

This clone was seen once. V is TRBV30 and J is TRBJ2-7; D perhaps matches TRBD2 (5 bases). V dropped 0 bases and J dropped 6 bases, with 12 bases sitting between them. Germline V CDR1 and CDR2: GTSNPN, SVGIG (reference sequence). The CDR3 length is 13 residues. CDR3 region: CAWSVRADTEQYF. DNA of the CDR3: TGTGCCTGGAGTGTGCGGGCGGATACCGAGCAGTACTTC.

The V and J genes are TRBV12-3 or TRBV12-4 and TRBJ1-4; D unclear. The V gene lost 1 base and the J gene lost 13 bases, with 10 bases spanning the gap. The CDR3 is 12 residues long. CDR3 sequence: CASSLDDIRLFF. The CDR3, as DNA: TGTGCCAGCAGTTTAGACGATATTAGACTGTTTTTT.

The V call is TRBV9, the J call TRBJ1-5; 8 bases are shared with TRBD1. Unmatched junction bases numbered 5, after V lost 4 bases and J lost 5 bases. In germline, CDR1 is SGDLS, CDR2 YYNGEE. The CDR3 is 14 amino acids. In nucleotides, the CDR3 is TGTGCCAGCAGCCCCGGGACAGGACATCAGCCCCAGCATTTT. Translated, it gives CASSPGTGHQPQHF.

The V gene is TRBV7-6, the J gene TRBJ1-4; TRBD1 is a possible D gene (5 bases). Trimming took off 5 bases at V and 2 bases at J, with 12 bases between the two ends. This CDR3 contains 15 residues. Germline V gene sequence: CDR1 SGHVS, CDR2 FNYEAQ. The CDR3 spells CASSGPAGTNEKLFF. The CDR3 region has the DNA TGTGCCAGCAGCGGTCCGGCAGGGACTAATGAAAAACTGTTTTTT.

This sequence joins TRBV30 and TRBJ1-3; D call uncertain. CDR1 is GTSNPN, CDR2 SVGIG, per germline (reference sequence). Trimming left V 0 bases short and J 4 bases short, with 4 bases between. CDR3 size: 12 residues. This CDR3 reads CAWSVEGNTIYF. The CDR3 bases are TGTGCCTGGAGTGTAGAGGGAAACACCATATATTTT. The full variable domain, rest sourced from reference TRBV30 and TRBJ1-3, is SQTIHQWPATLVQPVGSPLSLECTVEGTSNPNLYWYRQAAGRGLQLLFYSVGIGQISSEVPQNLSASRPQDRQFILSSKKLLLSDSGFYLCAWSVEGNTIYFGEGSWLTVV.

The V call is TRBV5-1, the J call TRBJ2-1; D is uncertain. CDR1 and CDR2 (germline): SGHRS, YFSETQ. The CDR3 totals 20 residues. Trimming took off 1 base at V and 5 bases at J, with 28 bases between the two ends. The CDR3 DNA reads as TGCGCCAGCAGCTTGCGACCCTCCTCATTAAGGACGCGTACAGACAATGAGCAGTTCTTC. This sequence encodes CASSLRPSSLRTRTDNEQFF.

This rearrangement joins TRBV12-3 or TRBV12-4 to TRBJ2-3; D is unresolved. V lost 5 bases, J lost 2 bases, and 5 bases lay in between. CDR3 length: 12 amino acids. DNA for the CDR3: TGTGCCAGCAGTCCTACCACAGATACGCAGTATTTT. Its translation: CASSPTTDTQYF.

Concerning this clone: Germline is not matched at one junction end, which may reflect a read error. The chain links TRBV7-7 to TRBJ2-1; 8 bases line up with TRBD2. This CDR3 spans 16 amino acids. Germline V gives CDR1 SSHAT, CDR2 FNYEAQ (reference sequence). The CDR3 spells CASSLNPGLAYNEQFF. The CDR3 coding sequence is TGTGCTAGCAGCCTTAATCCGGGACTAGCCTACAATGAGCAGTTCTTC.

V usage is TRBV19 and J usage is TRBJ2-7; 8 bases agree with TRBD2. Looked up from germline, CDR1 is LNHDA and CDR2 is SQIVND (reference sequence). The V gene end was trimmed by 6 bases and the J gene end by 4 bases; junction bases not matched to a gene: 11. There are 15 residues in the CDR3. The CDR3 loop reads CASSGGGAGEYEQYF. CDR3 nucleotides: TGTGCCAGTAGCGGGGGGGGCGCGGGAGAGTACGAGCAGTACTTC.